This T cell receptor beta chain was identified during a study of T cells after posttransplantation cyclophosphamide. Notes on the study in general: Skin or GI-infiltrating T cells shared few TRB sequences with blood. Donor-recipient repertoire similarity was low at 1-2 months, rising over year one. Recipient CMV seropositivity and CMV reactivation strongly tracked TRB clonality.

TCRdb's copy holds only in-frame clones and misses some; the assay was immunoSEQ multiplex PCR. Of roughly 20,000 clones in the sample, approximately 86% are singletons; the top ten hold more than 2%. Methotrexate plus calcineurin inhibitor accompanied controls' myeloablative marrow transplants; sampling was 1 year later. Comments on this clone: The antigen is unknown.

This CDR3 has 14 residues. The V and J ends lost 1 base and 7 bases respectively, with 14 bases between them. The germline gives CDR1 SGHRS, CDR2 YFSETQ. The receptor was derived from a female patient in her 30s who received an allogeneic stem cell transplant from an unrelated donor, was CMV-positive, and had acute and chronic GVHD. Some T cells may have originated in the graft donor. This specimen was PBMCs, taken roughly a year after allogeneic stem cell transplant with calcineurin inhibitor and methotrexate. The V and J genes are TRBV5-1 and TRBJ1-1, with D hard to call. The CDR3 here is CASSLLLGGREAFF. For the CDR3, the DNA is TGCGCCAGCAGCTTGCTTCTCGGCGGCCGTGAAGCTTTCTTT. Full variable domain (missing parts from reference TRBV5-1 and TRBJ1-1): KAGVTQTPRYLIKTRGQQVTLSCSPISGHRSVSWYQQTPGQGLQFLFEYFSETQRNKGNFPGRFSGRQFSNSRSEMNVSTLELGDSALYLCASSLLLGGREAFFGQGTRLTVV.